This TCR beta chain was identified in a study of cytomegalovirus exposure and HLA in healthy donors. Study at large: A prior study identified roughly 110 million unique TCR beta sequences from about 180 million T cells.

13 Jbeta primers and 60 Vbeta primers were used for the PCR. Libraries were prepared by immunoSEQ multiplex PCR; TCRdb keeps only in-frame clonotypes and omits some of them. The sample lists about 160,000 clones; approximately 78% were seen once. The germline V gene encodes CDR1 SGHRS and CDR2 YFSETQ. V lost 4 bases and J lost 5; bases outside the gene matches: 11. The CDR3 covers 17 residues. This clone was seen only a few times. Its antigen remains unidentified. Study-wide results and limits: High specificity and sensitivity for cytomegalovirus status were reported for the classifier. On later analysis, the bulk of CMV-associated TCR beta chains appeared to be HLA-restricted.

The material sequenced was PBMCs. The V and J genes are TRBV5-1 and TRBJ2-3; 12 positions match TRBD2. The origin of this receptor is a woman aged 18-35 years in good health and CMV-seronegative. The CDR3: CASSRQASGGALDTQYF. CDR3 nucleotide sequence: TGCGCCAGCAGCCGGCAGGCTAGCGGGGGGGCTTTAGATACGCAGTATTTT.